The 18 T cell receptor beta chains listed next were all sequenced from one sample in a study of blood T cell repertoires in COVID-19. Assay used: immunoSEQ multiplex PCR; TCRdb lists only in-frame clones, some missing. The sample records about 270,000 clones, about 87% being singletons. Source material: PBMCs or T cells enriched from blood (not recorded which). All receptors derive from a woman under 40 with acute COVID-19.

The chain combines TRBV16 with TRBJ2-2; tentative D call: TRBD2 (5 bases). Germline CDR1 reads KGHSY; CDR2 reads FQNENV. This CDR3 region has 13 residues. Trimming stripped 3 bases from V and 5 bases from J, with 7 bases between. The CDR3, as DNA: TGTGCCAGCAGCCAGCGGGTAACCGGGGAGCTGTTTTTT. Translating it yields CASSQRVTGELFF.

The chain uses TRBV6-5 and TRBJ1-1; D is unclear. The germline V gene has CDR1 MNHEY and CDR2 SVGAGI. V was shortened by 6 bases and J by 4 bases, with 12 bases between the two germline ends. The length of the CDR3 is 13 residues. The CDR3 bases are TGTGCCAGCAGCCGAAGTTCGGGCACTGAAGCTTTCTTT. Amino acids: CASSRSSGTEAFF.

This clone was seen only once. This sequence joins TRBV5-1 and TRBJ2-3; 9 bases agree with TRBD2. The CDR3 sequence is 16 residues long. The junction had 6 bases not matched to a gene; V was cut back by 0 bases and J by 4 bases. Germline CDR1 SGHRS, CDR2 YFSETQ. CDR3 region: CASSLEAGGPADTQYF. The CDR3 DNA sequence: TGCGCCAGCAGCTTGGAGGCGGGAGGGCCGGCAGATACGCAGTATTTT.

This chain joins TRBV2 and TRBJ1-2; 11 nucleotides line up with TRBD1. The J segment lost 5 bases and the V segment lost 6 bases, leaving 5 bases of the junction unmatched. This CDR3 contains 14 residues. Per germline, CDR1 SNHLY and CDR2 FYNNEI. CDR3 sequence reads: CASRRTGGNYGYTF. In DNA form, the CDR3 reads TGTGCCAGCAGGAGGACAGGGGGCAATTATGGCTACACCTTC.

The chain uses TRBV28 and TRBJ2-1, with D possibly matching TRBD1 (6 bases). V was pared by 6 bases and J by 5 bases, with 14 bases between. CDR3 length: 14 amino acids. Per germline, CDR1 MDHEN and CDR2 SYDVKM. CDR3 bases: TGTGCCAGCAGCCTACAGGGTACCAACAATGAGCAGTTCTTC. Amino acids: CASSLQGTNNEQFF.

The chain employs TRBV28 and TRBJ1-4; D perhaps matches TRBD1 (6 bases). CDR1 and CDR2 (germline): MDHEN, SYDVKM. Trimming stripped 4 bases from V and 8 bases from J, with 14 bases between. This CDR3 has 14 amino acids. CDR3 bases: TGTGCCAGCAGTTCCGACAGGATAGAGGAAAAACTGTTTTTT. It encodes CASSSDRIEEKLFF.

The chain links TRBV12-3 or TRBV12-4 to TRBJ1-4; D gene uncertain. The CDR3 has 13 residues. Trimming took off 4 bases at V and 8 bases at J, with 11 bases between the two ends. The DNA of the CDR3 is TGTGCCAGCAGTTACACAGACGGCGAAAAACTGTTTTTT. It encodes CASSYTDGEKLFF.

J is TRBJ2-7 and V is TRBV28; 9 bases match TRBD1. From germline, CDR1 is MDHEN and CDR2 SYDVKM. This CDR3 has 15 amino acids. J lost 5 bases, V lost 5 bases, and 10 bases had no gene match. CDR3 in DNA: TGTGCCAGCAGTCCTGGCGGGACAGGGTTCCACGAGCAGTACTTC. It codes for CASSPGGTGFHEQYF.

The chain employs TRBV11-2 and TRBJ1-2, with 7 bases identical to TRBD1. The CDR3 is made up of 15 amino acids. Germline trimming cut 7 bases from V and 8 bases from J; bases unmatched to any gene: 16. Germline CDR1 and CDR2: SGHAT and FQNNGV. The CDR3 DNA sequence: TGTGCCAGCACCCCAGAGGTCGGGACAGCTGGCGGCTACACCTTC. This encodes CASTPEVGTAGGYTF.

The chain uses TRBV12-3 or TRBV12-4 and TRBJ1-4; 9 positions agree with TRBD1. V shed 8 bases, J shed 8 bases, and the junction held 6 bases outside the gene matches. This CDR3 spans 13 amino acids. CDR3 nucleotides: TGTGCCAGCGGACAGGGGATTCGGGAAAAACTGTTTTTT. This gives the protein CASGQGIREKLFF.

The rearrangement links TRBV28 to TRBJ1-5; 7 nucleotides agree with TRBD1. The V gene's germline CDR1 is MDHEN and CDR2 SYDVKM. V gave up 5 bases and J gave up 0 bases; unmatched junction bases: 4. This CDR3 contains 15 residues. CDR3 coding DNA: TGTGCCAGCAGTCAGACAGGGCTTAGCAATCAGCCCCAGCATTTT. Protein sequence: CASSQTGLSNQPQHF.

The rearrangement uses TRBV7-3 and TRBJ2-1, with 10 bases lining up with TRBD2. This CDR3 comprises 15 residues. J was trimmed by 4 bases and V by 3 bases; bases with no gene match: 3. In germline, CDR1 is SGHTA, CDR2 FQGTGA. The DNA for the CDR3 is TGTGCCAGCAGCTTCCCGACTAGCGGGTACAATGAGCAGTTCTTC. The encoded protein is CASSFPTSGYNEQFF.

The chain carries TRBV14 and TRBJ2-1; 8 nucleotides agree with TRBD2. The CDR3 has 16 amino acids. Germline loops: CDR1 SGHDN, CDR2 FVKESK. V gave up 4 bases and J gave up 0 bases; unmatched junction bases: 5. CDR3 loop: CASSPLSGSSYNEQFF. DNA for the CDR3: TGTGCCAGCAGCCCACTAAGCGGGAGCTCCTACAATGAGCAGTTCTTC.

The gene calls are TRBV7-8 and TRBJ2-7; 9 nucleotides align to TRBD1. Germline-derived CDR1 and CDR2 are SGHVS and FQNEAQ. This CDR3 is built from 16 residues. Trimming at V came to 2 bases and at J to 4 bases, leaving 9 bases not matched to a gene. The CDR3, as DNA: TGTGCCAGCAGCTTACCCTTTCCGGGACAGGGTTACGAGCAGTACTTC. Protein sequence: CASSLPFPGQGYEQYF.

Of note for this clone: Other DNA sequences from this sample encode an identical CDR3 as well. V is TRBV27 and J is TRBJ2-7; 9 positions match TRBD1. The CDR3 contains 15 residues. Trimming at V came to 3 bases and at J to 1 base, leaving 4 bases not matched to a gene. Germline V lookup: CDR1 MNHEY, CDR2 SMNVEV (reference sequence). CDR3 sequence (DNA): TGTGCCAGCAGTTTGAGCGGGACAGGGTCCTACGAGCAGTACTTC. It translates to CASSLSGTGSYEQYF.

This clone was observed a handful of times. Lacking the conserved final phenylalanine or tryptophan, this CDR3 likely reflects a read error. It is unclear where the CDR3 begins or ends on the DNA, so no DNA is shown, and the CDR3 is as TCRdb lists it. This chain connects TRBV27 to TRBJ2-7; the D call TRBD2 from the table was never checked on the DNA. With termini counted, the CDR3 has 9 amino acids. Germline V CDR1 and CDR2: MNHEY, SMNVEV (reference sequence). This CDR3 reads CASSRVPHD.

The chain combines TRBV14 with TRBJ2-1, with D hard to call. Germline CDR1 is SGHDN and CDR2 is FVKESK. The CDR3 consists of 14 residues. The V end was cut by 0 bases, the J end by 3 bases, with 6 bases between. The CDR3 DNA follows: TGTGCCAGCAGCCAAGATCCCAACTACAATGAGCAGTTCTTC. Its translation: CASSQDPNYNEQFF.

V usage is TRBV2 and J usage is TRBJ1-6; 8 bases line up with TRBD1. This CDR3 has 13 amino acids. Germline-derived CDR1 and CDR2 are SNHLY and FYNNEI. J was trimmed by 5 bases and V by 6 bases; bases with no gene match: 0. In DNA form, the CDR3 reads TGTGCCAGCAGGACAGGGGATAATTCACCCCTCCACTTT. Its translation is CASRTGDNSPLHF.